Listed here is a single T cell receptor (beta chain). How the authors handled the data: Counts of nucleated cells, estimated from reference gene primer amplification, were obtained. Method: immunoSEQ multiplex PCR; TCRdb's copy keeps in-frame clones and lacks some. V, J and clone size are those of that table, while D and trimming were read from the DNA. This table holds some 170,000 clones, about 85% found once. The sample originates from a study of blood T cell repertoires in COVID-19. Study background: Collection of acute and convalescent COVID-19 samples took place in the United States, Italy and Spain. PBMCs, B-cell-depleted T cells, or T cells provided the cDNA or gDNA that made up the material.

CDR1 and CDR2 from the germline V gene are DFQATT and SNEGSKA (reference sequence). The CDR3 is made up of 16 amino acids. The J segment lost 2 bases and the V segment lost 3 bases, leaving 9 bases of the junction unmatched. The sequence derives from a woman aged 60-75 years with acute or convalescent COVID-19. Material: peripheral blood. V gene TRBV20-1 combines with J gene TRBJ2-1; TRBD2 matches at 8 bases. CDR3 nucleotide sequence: TGCAGTGCTAGTCGGGGGGGCGCGGGGACCTACAATGAGCAGTTCTTC. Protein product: CSASRGGAGTYNEQFF.